The 5 T cell receptor beta chains in this list originate from one sample, sequenced in a study of Ad26.COV2.S vaccination and SARS-CoV-2 variants. Documented treatment: around 19 received Ad26.COV2.S at low or high dose, single or two shots; roughly five received placebo; per-sample allocation not given. Samples came from day 63 after the first vaccine or placebo injection. Profiled with immunoSEQ multiplex PCR; TCRdb holds only in-frame clones, not every one. The sample shows around 340,000 clones, 75% to 90% of them seen only once. The material sequenced was peripheral blood, taken in a trial of Ad26.COV2.S vaccine versus placebo. The receptors originated from a person aged 18 to 59 who received the Ad26.COV2.S COVID-19 vaccine or a placebo.

The CDR3 sequence is CASSPRQGTGANVLTF. The CDR3 nucleotides are TGTGCCAGCTCACCACGTCAAGGGACTGGGGCCAACGTCCTGACTTTC. The chain has TRBV18 and TRBJ2-6; D not certain. This CDR3 spans 16 amino acids. Germline CDR1 is KGHSH and CDR2 is LQKENI. V lost 1 base and J 2 bases, leaving 9 bases between the germline ends. The variable domain in full, completed from reference TRBV18 and TRBJ2-6, reads NAGVMQNPRHLVRRRGQEARLRCSPMKGHSHVYWYRQLPEEGLKFMVYLQKENIIDESGMPKERFSAEFPKEGPSILRIQQVVRGDSAAYFCASSPRQGTGANVLTFGAGSRLTVL.

The genes are TRBV5-5 and TRBJ2-3, with TRBD2 as a possible D gene (5 bases). V was trimmed by 2 bases and J by 2 bases, leaving 15 bases between them. The germline V gene has CDR1 SGHKS and CDR2 YYEKEE (reference sequence). The CDR3 contains 16 residues. CDR3 in DNA: TGTGCCAGCAGCTTTAGGATCCGGGGTCCCACAGATACGCAGTATTTT. This sequence encodes CASSFRIRGPTDTQYF.

CDR3: CASSLMETGVGGYTF. DNA of the CDR3: TGTGCCAGCTCACTCATGGAGACAGGGGTGGGCGGCTACACCTTC. The gene calls are TRBV18 and TRBJ1-2; 8 bases align to TRBD1. The V segment lost 4 bases and the J segment 8 bases; nucleotides outside the gene matches: 12. CDR1 and CDR2 (germline): KGHSH, LQKENI. This CDR3 region has 15 residues.

J is TRBJ2-1 and V is TRBV5-4, with 10 bases identical to TRBD2. With 5 bases clipped from V and 6 bases from J, the junction kept 8 bases outside the gene matches. There are 15 residues in the CDR3. Germline CDR1 is SGHNT and CDR2 is YYREEE (reference sequence). The CDR3 region is CASSTGTSVVNEQFF. CDR3 sequence (DNA): TGTGCCAGCAGTACCGGGACTAGCGTTGTCAATGAGCAGTTCTTC.

J is TRBJ1-2 and V is TRBV28; 7 nucleotides match TRBD1. V shed 3 bases and J 4 bases; nucleotides not matched to a gene: 14. The V gene's germline CDR1 is MDHEN and CDR2 SYDVKM. CDR3 size: 17 residues. CDR3: CASSFHLEGAQLYGYTF. The CDR3 coding sequence is TGTGCCAGCAGTTTTCATCTGGAGGGGGCGCAACTCTATGGCTACACCTTC.